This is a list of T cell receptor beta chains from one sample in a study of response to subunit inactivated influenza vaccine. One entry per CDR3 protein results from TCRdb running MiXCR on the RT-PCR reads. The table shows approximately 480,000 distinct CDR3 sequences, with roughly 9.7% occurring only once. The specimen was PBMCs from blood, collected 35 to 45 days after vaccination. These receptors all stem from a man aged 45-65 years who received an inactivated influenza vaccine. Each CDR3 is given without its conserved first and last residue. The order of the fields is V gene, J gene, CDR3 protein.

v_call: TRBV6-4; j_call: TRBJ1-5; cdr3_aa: ASPGPRDQPQH
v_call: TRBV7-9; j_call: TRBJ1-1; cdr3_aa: ASSSWPGITSGAF
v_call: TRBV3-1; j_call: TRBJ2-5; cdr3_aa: ASSQDWGRGETQY
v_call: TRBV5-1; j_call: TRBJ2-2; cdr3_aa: ASSWGQTNTGELF
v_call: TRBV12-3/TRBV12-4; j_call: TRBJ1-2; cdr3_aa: ASRGQVVPHGYT
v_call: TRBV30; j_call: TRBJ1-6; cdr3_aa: AWSMVTSLSPLH
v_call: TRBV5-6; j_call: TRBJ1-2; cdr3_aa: ASSLLARASYGYT
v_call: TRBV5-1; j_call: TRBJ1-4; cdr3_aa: ASSFTGQPNEKLF
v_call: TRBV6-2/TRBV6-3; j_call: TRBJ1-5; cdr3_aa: ASSMTDRSWPQH
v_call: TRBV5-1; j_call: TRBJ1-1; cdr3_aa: ASSLTTWGSNTEAF
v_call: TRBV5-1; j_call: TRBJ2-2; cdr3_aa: ASSLGEITGELF
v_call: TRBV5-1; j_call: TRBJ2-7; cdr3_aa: ASSWETSGEQY
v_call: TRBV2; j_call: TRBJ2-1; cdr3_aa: ASSAYNEQF
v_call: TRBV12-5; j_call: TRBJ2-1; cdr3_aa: ASGLVDSTEQF
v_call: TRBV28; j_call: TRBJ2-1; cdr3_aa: ASSSETARSSYNEQF
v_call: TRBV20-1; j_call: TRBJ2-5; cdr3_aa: SALRTSGGPQETQY
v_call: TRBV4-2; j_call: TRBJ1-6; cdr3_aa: ASSQGGANNSPLH
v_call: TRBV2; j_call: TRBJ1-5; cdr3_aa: ASSHRGLQPQH
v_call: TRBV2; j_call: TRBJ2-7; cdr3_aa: ASSQQGFKKQY
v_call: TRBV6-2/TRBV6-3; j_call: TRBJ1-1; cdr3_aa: ASSKRGTNTEAF
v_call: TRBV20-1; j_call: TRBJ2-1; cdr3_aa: SARNPAGARHNEQF
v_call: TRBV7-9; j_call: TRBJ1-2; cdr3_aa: ASSLAMAGGDGYT
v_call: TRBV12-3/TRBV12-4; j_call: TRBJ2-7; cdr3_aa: ASRRTSAYEQY
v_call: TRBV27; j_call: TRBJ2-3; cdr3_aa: ASSLSVRGYGTDTQY
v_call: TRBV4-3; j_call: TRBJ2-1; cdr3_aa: ASSQAPDSFNEQF
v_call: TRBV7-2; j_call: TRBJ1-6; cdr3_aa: ASSERRRYSYNSPLH